The 26 T cell receptor beta chains listed next were all sequenced from one sample in a study of patients and donors after allogeneic stem cell transplantation. TCRdb re-analysed the RT-PCR reads in MiXCR, keeping a single row per CDR3 protein. The data contain approximately 160,000 distinct CDR3 sequences, nearly 25% of them singletons. What was sequenced was blood, either unsorted or a sorted T cell fraction (not recorded which). Receptor source: a human donor who was either an allogeneic HSCT recipient or a stem cell or donor lymphocyte infusion donor (not recorded which). It is not recorded whose cells these are; they may come from a transplant donor.

The genes are TRBV7-2 and TRBJ2-1, with 9 bases aligning to TRBD2. The CDR3 runs 15 residues. The junction had 8 bases not matched to a gene; V was cut back by 3 bases and J by 8 bases. CDR1 is SGHTA, CDR2 FQGNSA, per germline. CDR3 sequence (DNA): TGTGCCAGCAGCTTCCAAGCGGGAGGTTTGGATGAGCAGTTCTTC. Translated: CASSFQAGGLDEQFF.

The chain links TRBV5-6 to TRBJ1-5; no reliable D call. The CDR3 is made up of 16 amino acids. Germline V gene sequence: CDR1 SGHDT, CDR2 YYEEEE. V was pared by 1 base and J by 0 bases, with 11 bases between. The CDR3 protein is CASSLFHRNSNQPQHF. The CDR3 DNA reads TGTGCCAGCAGCTTGTTTCACAGAAATAGCAATCAGCCCCAGCATTTT. Variable domain in full (rest from reference TRBV5-6 and TRBJ1-5): DAGVTQSPTHLIKTRGQQVTLRCSPKSGHDTVSWYQQALGQGPQFIFQYYEEEERQRGNFPDRFSGHQFPNYSSELNVNALLLGDSALYLCASSLFHRNSNQPQHFGDGTRLSIL.

The genes are TRBV11-2 and TRBJ1-1; 10 nucleotides match TRBD1. CDR3 length: 13 residues. Losses at the gene ends were 3 bases for V and 7 bases for J; bases not matched to a gene: 2. Germline loops: CDR1 SGHAT, CDR2 FQNNGV. The CDR3, as DNA: TGTGCCAGCAGCTTCGGACAGGGGGGTGAAGCTTTCTTT. The encoded protein is CASSFGQGGEAFF.

The table lists this clonotype with a count of one. This sequence joins TRBV10-3 and TRBJ2-1, with D uncertain. V shed 0 bases and J shed 7 bases, with 16 bases lying between them. This CDR3 contains 16 residues. Per the germline V gene, CDR1 is ENHRY and CDR2 is SYGVKD. CDR3 amino acids: CAISESTLGIWNEQFF. The CDR3 nucleotides read TGTGCCATCAGTGAGTCGACTCTGGGAATATGGAATGAGCAGTTCTTC.

J is TRBJ1-5 and V is TRBV7-2, with a weak D call TRBD1 (5 bases). Germline assignment: CDR1 SGHTA and CDR2 FQGNSA. The V gene lost 3 bases and the J gene lost 0 bases, with 9 bases spanning the gap. This CDR3 is built from 15 residues. CDR3 protein: CASSFWDYSNQPQHF. The CDR3 bases are TGTGCCAGCAGCTTTTGGGACTATAGCAATCAGCCCCAGCATTTT. Supplemented by reference TRBV7-2 and TRBJ1-5, the full variable domain reads GAGVSQSPSNKVTEKGKDVELRCDPISGHTALYWYRQSLGQGLEFLIYFQGNSAPDKSGLPSDRFSAERTGGSVSTLTIQRTQQEDSAVYLCASSFWDYSNQPQHFGDGTRLSIL.

This chain joins TRBV19 and TRBJ1-4; perhaps TRBD1 as D (5 bases). Germline CDR1 reads LNHDA; CDR2 reads SQIVND (reference sequence). This CDR3 comprises 17 residues. Between the trimmed V and J ends, which lost 3 bases and 4 bases, there was a span of 18 bases. The CDR3 sequence is CASSIGLLQAHNEKLFF. The CDR3, as DNA: TGTGCCAGTAGTATTGGGCTCTTACAGGCACATAATGAAAAACTGTTTTTT.

The chain joins TRBV2 to TRBJ1-1; D possibly corresponds to TRBD1 (5 bases). V lost 6 bases and J lost 14, with 16 bases in between. This CDR3 has 11 residues. Germline V gene data show CDR1 as SNHLY and CDR2 as FYNNEI. The CDR3 sequence is CASRDTGLAFF. CDR3 nucleotides: TGTGCCAGCAGGGACACCGGACTAGCATTCTTT.

This clonotype showed up just a few times. This sequence joins TRBV9 and TRBJ2-5; D is ambiguous. Trimming removed 0 bases from V and 0 bases from J, with 6 bases in between. The CDR3 length is 14 residues. Germline values: CDR1 SGDLS, CDR2 YYNGEE. CDR3 bases: TGTGCCAGCAGCGTAGTCGGAAACCAAGAGACCCAGTACTTC. Translating it yields CASSVVGNQETQYF.

The chain carries TRBV12-3 or TRBV12-4 and TRBJ2-7; no firm D call. V was cut by 0 bases and J by 5 bases, with 5 bases left in between. CDR3 length equals 12 residues. CDR3 in amino acids: CASSLATNEQYF. The CDR3 region has the DNA TGTGCCAGCAGTTTAGCTACGAACGAGCAGTACTTC.

The chain carries TRBV20-1 and TRBJ2-7; D unresolved. CDR3 length equals 13 residues. Germline CDR1 reads DFQATT; CDR2 reads SNEGSKA (reference sequence). V lost 6 bases and J lost 2, with 14 bases in between. CDR3 coding DNA: TGCAGTGCCGGGCCGGACGTCACCTACGAGCAGTACTTC. Its protein product is CSAGPDVTYEQYF.

A few counts support this clonotype. The gene calls are TRBV12-3 or TRBV12-4 and TRBJ2-1, with TRBD1 as a possible D gene (5 bases). V lost 2 bases to trimming and J lost 4 bases, with 15 bases between them. This CDR3 spans 16 amino acids. The CDR3 DNA sequence: TGTGCCAGCAGTTTATGGGGCGGTAGTTATTACAATGAGCAGTTCTTC. It codes for CASSLWGGSYYNEQFF.

CDR3 region: CASSLYLGRKYNEQFF. The CDR3 DNA is TGTGCCAGCAGCTTATACCTCGGGAGGAAATACAATGAGCAGTTCTTC. The chain couples TRBV7-9 to TRBJ2-1; 7 nucleotides line up with TRBD2. Germline values: CDR1 SEHNR, CDR2 FQNEAQ (reference sequence). After removal of 2 bases from V and 4 bases from J, the junction contained 8 bases not matched to a gene. The CDR3 is 16 residues long.

About this clonotype: The DNA is left out, because the CDR3 cannot be placed on it with certainty; the CDR3 is given as TCRdb lists it. This chain joins TRBV12-3 or TRBV12-4 and TRBJ1-2; TRBD1, as called in the table, went unchecked against the DNA. The CDR3 contains 12 residues when both ends are counted. CDR3 amino acids: CASSFGTGAATF.

This clonotype turned up a few times. The chain uses TRBV7-6 and TRBJ2-7; no clear D. The germline V gene has CDR1 SGHVS and CDR2 FNYEAQ. The CDR3 spans 15 residues. V was trimmed by 2 bases and J by 0 bases, leaving 11 bases between them. For the CDR3, the DNA is TGTGCCAGCAGCTTAACGGCGGAGAGCTCCTACGAGCAGTACTTC. It encodes CASSLTAESSYEQYF. Complete variable domain (other parts from reference TRBV7-6 and TRBJ2-7): GAGVSQSPRYKVTKRGQDVALRCDPISGHVSLYWYRQALGQGPEFLTYFNYEAQQDKSGLPNDRFSAERPEGSISTLTIQRTEQRDSAMYRCASSLTAESSYEQYFGPGTRLTVT.

The chain carries TRBV20-1 and TRBJ1-5; unclear D gene. With 6 bases removed from V and 4 bases from J, the gap between germline ends came to 16 bases. There are 14 residues in the CDR3. Per germline, CDR1 DFQATT and CDR2 SNEGSKA (reference sequence). In nucleotides, the CDR3 is TGCAGTGCCCTTGGGCGCAGCCCTAATCAGCCCCAGCATTTT. Protein: CSALGRSPNQPQHF.

The chain is built from TRBV29-1 and TRBJ2-3; perhaps TRBD2 as D (7 bases). V was trimmed by 6 bases and J by 3 bases, leaving 13 bases between them. This CDR3 comprises 13 residues. Germline assignment: CDR1 SQVTM and CDR2 ANQGSEA. The CDR3 here is CSVSGRGTDTQYF. The CDR3 DNA reads as TGCAGCGTCTCAGGGAGGGGGACAGATACGCAGTATTTT.

A few counts support this clonotype. The chain uses TRBV20-1 and TRBJ2-1; D ambiguous. Germline loops: CDR1 DFQATT, CDR2 SNEGSKA (reference sequence). Trimming removed 7 bases from V and 7 bases from J, with 17 bases in between. This CDR3 spans 13 amino acids. The CDR3 sequence: CSVPATVRNEQFF. CDR3 bases: TGCAGTGTCCCCGCGACGGTCCGTAATGAGCAGTTCTTC.

There are a few counts of this clonotype. Written as DNA, the CDR3 is TGCGCCAGCAGCTTGGTTACGGGGGCGCGCAATCCGGCTGAAGCTTTCTTT. Its translation: CASSLVTGARNPAEAFF. The chain has TRBV5-1 and TRBJ1-1; D is perhaps TRBD1 (6 bases). CDR3 length equals 17 residues. Trimming stripped 0 bases from V and 6 bases from J, with 21 bases between. Germline V gene sequence: CDR1 SGHRS, CDR2 YFSETQ.

This chain links TRBV25-1 with TRBJ2-1; 8 nucleotides match TRBD2. Germline CDR1 is MGHDK and CDR2 is SYGVNS. The CDR3 is 16 amino acids. Losses at the gene ends were 3 bases for V and 10 bases for J; bases not matched to a gene: 14. The CDR3 DNA reads as TGTGCCAGCAGTGACCTCACTATCTCGGGAGGGCGCGAGCAGTTCTTC. Amino acids: CASSDLTISGGREQFF.

This CDR3 is CASSLSVGLGYTF. In nucleotides, the CDR3 is TGTGCCAGCAGTTTAAGTGTAGGCTTGGGCTACACCTTC. The V call is TRBV12-3 or TRBV12-4, the J call TRBJ1-2; D is undetermined. Trimming left V 2 bases short and J 8 bases short, with 12 bases between. The CDR3 consists of 13 residues.

The chain links TRBV2 to TRBJ2-3; TRBD1 matches 9 bases. The junction had 12 bases not matched to a gene; V was cut back by 7 bases and J by 10 bases. There are 14 residues in the CDR3. CDR1 is SNHLY and CDR2 is FYNNEI in the germline V gene. CDR3 region: CASKNWWGQGPQYF. The CDR3 bases are TGTGCCAGCAAGAATTGGTGGGGACAGGGTCCGCAGTATTTT.

This chain uses TRBV20-1 with TRBJ1-6, with D possibly matching TRBD1 (6 bases). The CDR3 sequence is 15 residues long. Germline V CDR1 and CDR2: DFQATT, SNEGSKA (reference sequence). Trimming removed 6 bases at V and 7 bases at J, with 19 bases between. CDR3 nucleotides: TGCAGTGCCTGGGGGGGAGGGACACCAAATTCACCCCTCCACTTT. The encoded protein is CSAWGGGTPNSPLHF.

The genes are TRBV6-5 and TRBJ1-1; 7 nucleotides line up with TRBD1. The CDR3 loop spans 14 amino acids. J gave up 1 base and V 6 bases, and 5 bases lay outside the gene matches. Germline CDR1 and CDR2: MNHEY and SVGAGI. Here the CDR3 DNA reads TGTGCCAGCAGGGACAGGAGTGGGAACACTGAAGCTTTCTTT. Amino acids: CASRDRSGNTEAFF.

This clonotype has a handful of counts. This sequence joins TRBV5-1 and TRBJ1-4; TRBD1 aligns across 9 bases. The CDR3 runs 15 residues. The ends lost 1 base at V and 5 bases at J; junction bases unmatched: 3. In germline, CDR1 is SGHRS, CDR2 YFSETQ. The CDR3: CASSLLTGGNEKLFF. The CDR3 DNA reads TGCGCCAGCAGCTTGCTCACAGGGGGCAATGAAAAACTGTTTTTT.

This CDR3 is CSVEDVGGGPDTQYF. CDR3 bases: TGCAGCGTTGAAGACGTCGGCGGGGGGCCAGATACGCAGTATTTT. The V gene is TRBV29-1, the J gene TRBJ2-3, with 8 bases matching TRBD2. The V gene's germline CDR1 is SQVTM and CDR2 ANQGSEA. After removal of 0 bases from V and 4 bases from J, the junction contained 6 bases not matched to a gene. The CDR3 consists of 15 residues.

In this sample, this clonotype turned up many times. The chain employs TRBV5-1 and TRBJ1-2; unclear D gene. This CDR3 contains 14 residues. V lost 0 bases to trimming and J lost 6 bases, with 12 bases between them. In germline, CDR1 is SGHRS, CDR2 YFSETQ. This chain's CDR3 is CASSLGRLTDGYTF. The CDR3 coding sequence is TGCGCCAGCAGCTTGGGGCGTTTAACTGATGGCTACACCTTC.